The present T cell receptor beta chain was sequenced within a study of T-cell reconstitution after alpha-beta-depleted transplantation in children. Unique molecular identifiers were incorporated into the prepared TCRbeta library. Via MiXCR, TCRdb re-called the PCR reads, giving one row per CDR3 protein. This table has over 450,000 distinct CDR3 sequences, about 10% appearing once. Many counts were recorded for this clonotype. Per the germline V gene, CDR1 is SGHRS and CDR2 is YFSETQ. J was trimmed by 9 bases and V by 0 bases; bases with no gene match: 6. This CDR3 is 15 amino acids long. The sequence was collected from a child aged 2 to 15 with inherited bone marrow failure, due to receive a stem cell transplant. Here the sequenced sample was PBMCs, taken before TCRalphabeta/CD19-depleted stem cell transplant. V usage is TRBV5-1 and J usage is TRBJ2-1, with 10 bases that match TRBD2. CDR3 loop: CASSLASGSWGEQFF. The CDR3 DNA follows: TGCGCCAGCAGCTTGGCTAGCGGGAGTTGGGGTGAGCAGTTCTTC.